Below, 7 T cell receptor beta chains from the same sample are listed, as sequenced in a study of blood T cell repertoires in COVID-19. Profiling relied on immunoSEQ multiplex PCR, and the TCRdb table lists in-frame clones only, not all of them. Here the sample spans 650,000 to 800,000 clones, 80% to 90% being singletons. The sequenced sample consisted of peripheral blood. Every receptor here comes from a young woman with acute or convalescent COVID-19.

The chain carries TRBV2 and TRBJ2-5; TRBD2 aligns across 7 bases. The CDR3 is 11 residues long. The V segment lost 7 bases and the J segment 7 bases; nucleotides outside the gene matches: 3. CDR1 and CDR2 from the germline V gene are SNHLY and FYNNEI. The CDR3 coding sequence is TGTGCCAGCACGGGGGAGGGGACCCAGTACTTC. Translated, it gives CASTGEGTQYF.

On this clone itself: The same CDR3 also results from other DNA sequences found in this sample. The CDR3 here is CASSIQGAEAFF. CDR3 nucleotide sequence: TGTGCCAGTAGTATACAGGGTGCTGAAGCTTTCTTT. The rearrangement links TRBV19 to TRBJ1-1; tentatively, D is TRBD1 (5 bases). Trimming removed 2 bases from V and 6 bases from J, with 7 bases in between. Germline lookup yields CDR1 LNHDA and CDR2 SQIVND (reference sequence). CDR3 length: 12 amino acids.

The chain has TRBV9 and TRBJ2-3; D is unclear. The length of the CDR3 is 15 residues. The V and J ends lost 0 bases and 6 bases respectively, with 14 bases between them. Germline assignment: CDR1 SGDLS and CDR2 YYNGEE. DNA of the CDR3: TGTGCCAGCAGCGTAGTTCCCTCCTTCGGGGATACGCAGTATTTT. Translated, it gives CASSVVPSFGDTQYF.

Here the CDR3 reads CASRLGGSNYEQYF. CDR3 in DNA: TGTGCCAGCAGACTAGGGGGATCAAACTACGAGCAGTACTTC. The V and J genes are TRBV6-5 and TRBJ2-7; D may be TRBD1 (6 bases). Trimming took off 6 bases at V and 3 bases at J, with 15 bases between the two ends. Germline values: CDR1 MNHEY, CDR2 SVGAGI. The CDR3 loop spans 14 amino acids.

This clone was counted between two and nine times. This chain uses TRBV7-8 with TRBJ1-2; 10 nucleotides agree with TRBD1. After removal of 5 bases from V and 4 bases from J, the junction contained 7 bases not matched to a gene. CDR1 is SGHVS, CDR2 FQNEAQ, per germline. This CDR3 comprises 15 residues. The CDR3 nucleotides are TGTGCCAGCAGCCCCTGGACAGGGGGTTCCTATGGCTACACCTTC. This gives the protein CASSPWTGGSYGYTF.

This sequence joins TRBV6-5 and TRBJ1-4; D remains ambiguous. The V end lost 5 bases, the J end lost 8 bases, and 15 bases lay between the germline ends. CDR3 length equals 14 residues. Germline CDR1 and CDR2: MNHEY and SVGAGI. The CDR3 DNA reads as TGTGCCAGCAGTCGACAAGGCCTTTTCGAAAAACTGTTTTTT. It yields the protein CASSRQGLFEKLFF.

This rearrangement joins TRBV2 to TRBJ2-7, with D possibly matching TRBD1 (5 bases). Germline lookup yields CDR1 SNHLY and CDR2 FYNNEI. This CDR3 region has 14 residues. The germline V and J ends were trimmed by 5 bases and 6 bases, with 17 bases remaining between them. CDR3 nucleotides: TGTGCCAGCAGTAATCAGGGTTCGGTTTCCGAGCAGTACTTC. Translation: CASSNQGSVSEQYF. Filled out from reference TRBV2 and TRBJ2-7, the complete variable domain reads EPEVTQTPSHQVTQMGQEVILRCVPISNHLYFYWYRQILGQKVEFLVSFYNNEISEKSEIFDDQFSVERPDGSNFTLKIRSTKLEDSAMYFCASSNQGSVSEQYFGPGTRLTVT.